Detailed here is one T cell receptor beta chain. Some clones are missing from TCRdb's copy, which holds only in-frame ones; the method was immunoSEQ multiplex PCR. The repertoire holds some 91,000 clones, about nine tenths seen once, with roughly 4.2% in the top ten. V was pared by 1 base and J by 9 bases, with 20 bases between. CDR3 length: 16 amino acids. The germline V gene encodes CDR1 SGDLS and CDR2 YYNGEE. The data originate from a study of identifying expanded T cells in peripheral blood. The sequenced sample was blood. This chain connects TRBV9 to TRBJ2-1; perhaps D is TRBD1 or TRBD2 (5 bases each). The TCR originated in a person aged 18 to 70 in good health. The CDR3 DNA follows: TGTGCCAGCAGCGTAAATTCTGGGGCGGGTCGGGGTGAGCAGTTCTTC. Translated, it gives CASSVNSGAGRGEQFF.